The 12 T cell receptor beta chains listed next were all sequenced from one sample in a study of blood T cell repertoires in COVID-19. Using immunoSEQ multiplex PCR, the repertoire was profiled, and TCRdb retains in-frame clones only, with some absent. The data contain roughly 61,000 clones, 65% to 85% of them seen just once; the ten biggest clones take up approximately 51%. Sequencing used PBMCs or T cells enriched from blood (not recorded which). These receptors originate from an older woman who had been exposed to COVID-19.

The chain joins TRBV11-1 to TRBJ1-1; no definite D call. The V end was cut by 2 bases, the J end by 9 bases, with 10 bases between. CDR3 size: 12 residues. CDR1 and CDR2 from the germline V gene are SGHAT and FQDESV (reference sequence). The DNA for the CDR3 is TGTGCCAGCAGCTTAAATACTTCGCAAGCTTTCTTT. It codes for CASSLNTSQAFF.

The chain uses TRBV9 and TRBJ1-2, with a tentative D call TRBD1 (5 bases). Trimming took 0 bases from V and 9 from J, leaving 12 bases between them. Germline V gene sequence: CDR1 SGDLS, CDR2 YYNGEE. CDR3 size: 13 residues. The CDR3 is CASSVAVQGRYTF. DNA for the CDR3: TGTGCCAGCAGCGTAGCTGTGCAGGGCCGCTACACCTTC.

V is TRBV2 and J is TRBJ1-5; no clear D gene. Germline CDR1 is SNHLY and CDR2 is FYNNEI. The CDR3 runs to 14 residues. V was pared by 4 bases and J by 3 bases, with 10 bases between. The CDR3 region has the DNA TGTGCCAGCAGTGCCGAGAGGCTCAATCAGCCCCAGCATTTT. Translation gives CASSAERLNQPQHF.

The rearrangement links TRBV7-2 to TRBJ2-2; 10 bases are shared with TRBD2. Looked up from germline, CDR1 is SGHTA and CDR2 is FQGNSA. The CDR3 loop spans 16 amino acids. Trimming cost V 3 bases and J 4 bases; bases outside gene matches: 5. This CDR3 reads CASSFDSGRATGELFF. CDR3 nucleotides: TGTGCCAGCAGCTTTGACAGCGGGAGGGCCACCGGGGAGCTGTTTTTT.

This clone was observed a handful of times. The chain recombines TRBV4-3 with TRBJ2-1, with a possible D match to TRBD2 (6 bases). The CDR3 covers 14 residues. V gave up 1 base and J gave up 10 bases, with 14 bases separating them. Germline V gives CDR1 LGHNA, CDR2 YSLEER. CDR3 nucleotide sequence: TGCGCCAGCAGCCAAGCAGTTGGGGGAGGAGAGCAGTTCTTC. Its translation is CASSQAVGGGEQFF.

Here the CDR3 DNA reads TGTGCCAGCAAAGGGGGAGTCAGGGGCACTGAAGCTTTCTTT. Residues: CASKGGVRGTEAFF. The gene calls are TRBV25-1 and TRBJ1-1, with a possible D match to TRBD1 (6 bases). Trimming took 7 bases from V and 4 from J, leaving 16 bases between them. Germline CDR1 is MGHDK and CDR2 is SYGVNS. This CDR3 has 14 amino acids.

J is TRBJ1-4 and V is TRBV29-1; 8 bases line up with TRBD1. CDR3 length: 14 residues. In germline, CDR1 is SQVTM, CDR2 ANQGSEA. V trimming: 4 bases; J trimming: 4 bases; junction bases outside the gene matches: 5. The CDR3 is CSVARGQDNEKLFF. The CDR3 DNA is TGCAGCGTTGCCAGGGGGCAGGATAATGAAAAACTGTTTTTT. The variable domain in full, with the rest retrieved from reference TRBV29-1 and TRBJ1-4, is SAVISQKPSRDICQRGTSLTIQCQVDSQVTMMFWYRQQPGQSLTLIATANQGSEATYESGFVIDKFPISRPNLTFSTLTVSNMSPEDSSIYLCSVARGQDNEKLFFGSGTQLSVL.

This clone appeared once. The chain uses TRBV6-6 and TRBJ1-6, with D maybe TRBD1 (6 bases). The V gene's germline CDR1 is MNHNY and CDR2 SVGAGI (reference sequence). The CDR3 has 19 residues. Trimming cost V 7 bases and J 10 bases, with 32 bases left between them. The chain's CDR3 is CASNRTPNRAQSSGSPLHF. CDR3 nucleotides: TGTGCCAGCAATCGGACACCAAACAGGGCGCAGTCCAGTGGGTCACCCCTCCACTTT.

The CDR3 nucleotides read TGCGCCAGCGGGGGGACTAGCTACGAGCAGTACTTC. Amino acid sequence: CASGGTSYEQYF. V gene TRBV5-1 combines with J gene TRBJ2-7; 8 nucleotides agree with TRBD2. Germline-derived CDR1 and CDR2 are SGHRS and YFSETQ. With 7 bases clipped from V and 3 bases from J, the junction kept 3 bases outside the gene matches. CDR3 size: 12 residues.

The V gene is TRBV14, the J gene TRBJ2-2, with D perhaps matching TRBD2 (5 bases). The V end was cut by 4 bases, the J end by 7 bases, with 10 bases between. Germline lookup yields CDR1 SGHDN and CDR2 FVKESK. The CDR3 spans 13 residues. Here the CDR3 DNA reads TGTGCCAGCAGCCCCGGGATCGGCGGGGAGCTGTTTTTT. As protein: CASSPGIGGELFF. Looking up the rest from reference TRBV14 and TRBJ2-2 gives the full variable domain: EAGVTQFPSHSVIEKGQTVTLRCDPISGHDNLYWYRRVMGKEIKFLLHFVKESKQDESGMPNNRFLAERTGGTYSTLKVQPAELEDSGVYFCASSPGIGGELFFGEGSRLTVL.

In regard to this clone: This may be a read error: a much more frequent sequence differs by one nucleotide. The V and J genes are TRBV28 and TRBJ1-2; D remains unclear. The CDR3 is 14 residues long. The germline V gene has CDR1 MDHEN and CDR2 SYDVKM. Trimming left V 4 bases short and J 12 bases short, with 21 bases between. The CDR3, as DNA: TGTGCCAGCAGTTCAGCGGGAGCGGTTCATCGCCACACCTTC. Translation gives CASSSAGAVHRHTF.

The rearrangement links TRBV28 to TRBJ2-7; possible D gene TRBD1, 6 bases. The CDR3 is made up of 16 amino acids. V was trimmed by 5 bases and J by 2 bases, leaving 19 bases between them. Germline CDR1 is MDHEN and CDR2 is SYDVKM. CDR3 loop: CASSPPGTQNPYEQYF. The CDR3 bases are TGTGCCAGCAGTCCCCCCGGGACACAAAATCCCTACGAGCAGTACTTC.